Each of the 15 T cell receptor beta chains below was sequenced from the same sample in a study of CD8+ T cells in alopecia areata. Treatment here: oral pan-JAK inhibitor, 5-10 mg twice daily. cDNA prepared by RNA extraction and subsequent reverse transcription served as the template for sequencing. TCRdb's table, derived via immunoSEQ multiplex PCR, lists solely in-frame clones and lacks some. The table lists 90,000 to 150,000 clones, roughly 50% of them singletons. The sequences come from CD8+ T cells sorted from blood, collected at week 4, from a patient treated with tofacitinib. Source of these receptors: a human donor with alopecia areata.

The chain joins TRBV30 to TRBJ1-2; unclear D gene. V dropped 5 bases and J dropped 8 bases, with 24 bases sitting between them. The CDR3 has 15 residues. The germline V gene encodes CDR1 GTSNPN and CDR2 SVGIG (reference sequence). The CDR3 protein is CAWGGGAARPRGYTF. The CDR3 DNA sequence: TGTGCCTGGGGAGGCGGCGCTGCTCGCCCAAGGGGCTACACCTTC.

This clone was counted a few times. V usage is TRBV29-1 and J usage is TRBJ2-1; D remains ambiguous. The germline V gene encodes CDR1 SQVTM and CDR2 ANQGSEA. Trimming stripped 7 bases from V and 2 bases from J, with 9 bases between. The CDR3 is made up of 12 amino acids. The CDR3 reads CSALVTYNEQFF. CDR3 sequence (DNA): TGCAGCGCCCTTGTAACCTACAATGAGCAGTTCTTC.

The genes are TRBV27 and TRBJ1-1; D is possibly TRBD1 (6 bases). In germline, CDR1 is MNHEY, CDR2 SMNVEV (reference sequence). This CDR3 region has 13 residues. V was clipped by 4 bases and J by 11 bases, with 17 bases between them. CDR3 loop: CASSSDSGPRAFF. The CDR3, as DNA: TGTGCCAGCAGTTCGGACAGCGGGCCTCGGGCTTTCTTT.

The V and J genes are TRBV9 and TRBJ1-2; the D gene is possibly TRBD1 (5 bases). Germline lookup yields CDR1 SGDLS and CDR2 YYNGEE. Deletions cut 4 bases from V and 2 bases from J, with 12 bases between. The CDR3 extends over 14 amino acids. This CDR3 reads CASSLGTGNYGYTF. The CDR3 nucleotides are TGTGCCAGCAGCCTCGGGACGGGCAACTATGGCTACACCTTC.

V is TRBV30 and J is TRBJ1-6; 9 positions match TRBD1. Trimming removed 7 bases from V and 14 bases from J; junction bases left unmatched: 9. Germline CDR1 GTSNPN, CDR2 SVGIG (reference sequence). This CDR3 has 12 amino acids. Here the CDR3 reads CASDRGMGTLHF. The CDR3, as DNA: TGTGCCTCCGACAGGGGGATGGGGACCCTCCACTTT.

CDR3 DNA: TGTGCCAGTAGTCCGGACAGCTCTGGGGCCAACGTCCTGACTTTC. Translated, it gives CASSPDSSGANVLTF. The chain has TRBV19 and TRBJ2-6; a possible D gene is TRBD1 (6 bases). V was shortened by 5 bases and J by 0 bases, with 8 bases between the two germline ends. Per germline, CDR1 LNHDA and CDR2 SQIVND (reference sequence). The length of the CDR3 is 15 residues.

This chain uses TRBV29-1 with TRBJ1-5; no clear D gene. The germline CDR1 and CDR2 sequences are SQVTM and ANQGSEA. With 8 bases removed from V and 1 base from J, the gap between germline ends came to 3 bases. The CDR3 consists of 10 residues. The CDR3 bases are TGCAGCCCGAGCAATCAGCCCCAGCATTTT. Translating it yields CSPSNQPQHF.

This chain joins TRBV29-1 and TRBJ2-3, with D perhaps assigned TRBD1 or TRBD2 (7 bases each). CDR3 length: 13 residues. Between the trimmed V and J ends, which lost 6 bases and 5 bases, there was a span of 15 bases. CDR1 is SQVTM and CDR2 is ANQGSEA in the germline V gene. In nucleotides, the CDR3 is TGCAGCGTCCACAGGGGAGGGGGAGATACGCAGTATTTT. Translating gives CSVHRGGGDTQYF.

The V and J genes are TRBV5-1 and TRBJ2-1, with D perhaps matching TRBD1 (5 bases). CDR1 and CDR2 (germline): SGHRS, YFSETQ. The CDR3 consists of 14 residues. The V end was cut by 0 bases, the J end by 7 bases, with 11 bases between. As DNA, the CDR3 is TGCGCCAGCAGCTTGGAAGTCTCAGGGAATGAGCAGTTCTTC. Protein product: CASSLEVSGNEQFF.

This clone has a handful of counts. As DNA, the CDR3 is TGTGCCTGGAGTATTGGACAGGGGGTGAATGAGCAGTTCTTC. It encodes CAWSIGQGVNEQFF. This sequence joins TRBV30 and TRBJ2-1; TRBD1 aligns across 10 bases. With V trimmed by 2 bases and J by 7 bases, 5 bases remained unmatched. Germline CDR1 reads GTSNPN; CDR2 reads SVGIG (reference sequence). The CDR3 runs 14 residues.

The J gene is TRBJ1-1, the V gene TRBV27, with TRBD1 matching over 7 bases. The CDR3 has 14 amino acids. The germline V gene encodes CDR1 MNHEY and CDR2 SMNVEV (reference sequence). Trimming took 6 bases from V and 0 from J; bases not matched to a gene: 4. CDR3 amino acids: CASRITGVNTEAFF. As DNA, the CDR3 is TGTGCCAGCAGAATTACAGGGGTGAACACTGAAGCTTTCTTT.

The CDR3 region has the DNA TGCAGCGTTGAGCCTTCTAGCGGGGGAAACAATGAGCAGTTCTTC. Its translation: CSVEPSSGGNNEQFF. The chain couples TRBV29-1 to TRBJ2-1; 10 nucleotides agree with TRBD2. The CDR3 spans 15 residues. Looked up from germline, CDR1 is SQVTM and CDR2 is ANQGSEA. Trimming at V came to 3 bases and at J to 5 bases, leaving 7 bases not matched to a gene.

This clone was recorded a few times. The chain joins TRBV7-2 to TRBJ2-1; the match to TRBD1 covers 7 bases. V was pared by 4 bases and J by 2 bases, with 5 bases of the junction left unmatched. The length of the CDR3 is 15 residues. Germline CDR1 SGHTA, CDR2 FQGNSA. CDR3 in amino acids: CASSSTGTAYNEQFF. The CDR3 DNA reads as TGTGCCAGCAGCTCCACCGGGACAGCCTACAATGAGCAGTTCTTC.

This clone was counted a few times. The chain employs TRBV6-4 and TRBJ2-1; TRBD1 aligns across 11 bases. Per the germline V gene, CDR1 is MRHNA and CDR2 is SNTAGT. With 2 bases clipped from V and 6 bases from J, the junction kept 0 bases outside the gene matches. The CDR3 runs to 14 residues. The DNA of the CDR3 is TGTGCCAGCAGTGACGGGACAGGGGGCAATGAGCAGTTCTTC. Translating it yields CASSDGTGGNEQFF.

CDR3 in DNA: TGTGCCAGCAGTGCCGGGACAGAACTCCGTTCCCTCCACTTT. It translates to CASSAGTELRSLHF. This chain links TRBV28 with TRBJ1-6; 7 bases match TRBD1. This CDR3 is 14 amino acids long. Per germline, CDR1 MDHEN and CDR2 SYDVKM. V lost 5 bases to trimming and J lost 14 bases; unmatched junction nucleotides: 12.